What follows are 14 T cell receptor beta chains derived from one specimen sequenced in a study of cytomegalovirus exposure and HLA in healthy donors. The PCR was carried out with 60 Vbeta primers and 13 Jbeta primers. Assay used: immunoSEQ multiplex PCR; TCRdb lists only in-frame clones, some missing. The table has around 180,000 clones, about four fifths seen once. Source material: PBMCs. The receptors stem from a man aged 25-45 years in good health and CMV-seropositive.

V and J are TRBV27 and TRBJ1-2, with 7 bases lining up with TRBD1. The V gene's germline CDR1 is MNHEY and CDR2 SMNVEV (reference sequence). With V trimmed by 6 bases and J by 1 base, 2 bases remained unmatched. The CDR3 runs 13 residues. The CDR3 nucleotides read TGTGCCAGCAGGGGGACAGATAACTATGGCTACACCTTC. It specifies CASRGTDNYGYTF.

This chain joins TRBV5-4 and TRBJ1-2; D is perhaps TRBD1 (6 bases). V shed 5 bases and J shed 0 bases, with 14 bases lying between them. CDR3 length equals 15 residues. Germline CDR1 is SGHNT and CDR2 is YYREEE (reference sequence). CDR3 DNA sequence: TGTGCCAGCAGGGTGGACAGCCAAGCTAACTATGGCTACACCTTC. Its translation: CASRVDSQANYGYTF.

The chain is built from TRBV21-1 and TRBJ1-5; no DNA check was done on the table's D call, TRBD1. TRBV21-1 is given as a pseudogene. The CDR3 runs 15 residues. The CDR3 reads CASSKAPRAGQPQHF. In DNA form, the CDR3 reads TGTGCCAGCAGCAAAGCCCCCAGGGCAGGACAGCCCCAGCATTTT.

The CDR3 DNA reads TGTGCCAGCAGCCAAGGAGAGCGGGAGTCCGGGGAGCTGTTTTTT. Its protein is CASSQGERESGELFF. This chain uses TRBV7-9 with TRBJ2-2; 8 bases are shared with TRBD2. This CDR3 is 15 amino acids long. Germline CDR1 SEHNR, CDR2 FQNEAQ (reference sequence). J gave up 6 bases and V 5 bases, and 8 bases lay outside the gene matches.

As to this clone: The same CDR3 also results from other DNA sequences found in this sample. The chain links TRBV15 to TRBJ2-1; the match to TRBD1 covers 9 bases. The germline V gene has CDR1 LNHNV and CDR2 YYDKDF (reference sequence). J gave up 7 bases and V 9 bases, and 10 bases lay outside the gene matches. The CDR3 totals 14 residues. CDR3 sequence (DNA): TGTGCCACAAGCGGACAGGGGCATACGAATGAGCAGTTCTTC. Encoded protein: CATSGQGHTNEQFF.

The genes are TRBV7-3 and TRBJ2-3; D is ambiguous. V lost 5 bases and J lost 1, with 7 bases in between. CDR1 SGHTA and CDR2 FQGTGA come from the germline V gene. The CDR3 is 13 amino acids. Here the CDR3 DNA reads TGTGCCAGCAGCCTATTACGCACAGATACGCAGTATTTT. Protein product: CASSLLRTDTQYF.

This chain connects TRBV7-2 to TRBJ2-5, with D tentatively TRBD2 (5 bases). CDR1 and CDR2 from the germline V gene are SGHTA and FQGNSA. This CDR3 comprises 13 residues. Trimming removed 4 bases at V and 2 bases at J, with 8 bases between. The CDR3 nucleotides are TGTGCCAGCAGCTATACTAGGCAAGAGACCCAGTACTTC. Translation: CASSYTRQETQYF.

This chain uses TRBV6-1 with TRBJ2-2; the match to TRBD2 covers 10 bases. The CDR3 totals 15 residues. The V segment lost 6 bases and the J segment 7 bases; nucleotides outside the gene matches: 8. The germline CDR1 and CDR2 sequences are MNHNS and SASEGT. The CDR3 protein is CASSQELAGIGELFF. The DNA of the CDR3 is TGTGCCAGCAGCCAGGAACTAGCGGGAATCGGGGAGCTGTTTTTT.

The chain recombines TRBV7-9 with TRBJ1-5; 8 bases fit TRBD1. Germline V gene data show CDR1 as SEHNR and CDR2 as FQNEAQ (reference sequence). There are 14 residues in the CDR3. J was trimmed by 4 bases and V by 5 bases; bases with no gene match: 4. CDR3 sequence: CASSVTGANQPQHF. The CDR3 bases are TGTGCCAGCAGCGTGACAGGGGCAAATCAGCCCCAGCATTTT.

This rearrangement joins TRBV6-1 to TRBJ2-3; 9 positions match TRBD1. Germline loops: CDR1 MNHNS, CDR2 SASEGT. This CDR3 is 14 amino acids long. Germline trimming cut 6 bases from V and 3 bases from J; bases unmatched to any gene: 4. The CDR3 region has the DNA TGTGCCAGCAGCGAGACAGGGGGGACAGATACGCAGTATTTT. Protein product: CASSETGGTDTQYF.

This clone has just one count. The chain is built from TRBV27 and TRBJ1-5, with D uncertain. CDR3 length: 15 amino acids. Trimming cost V 3 bases and J 6 bases, with 15 bases left between them. CDR1 and CDR2 (germline): MNHEY, SMNVEV (reference sequence). The CDR3 region has the DNA TGTGCCAGCAGTTTTGCCGGGCGGGCAGGTCAGCCCCAGCATTTT. Protein sequence: CASSFAGRAGQPQHF.

This chain connects TRBV5-1 to TRBJ1-1, with D perhaps matching TRBD1 (6 bases). Trimming took off 4 bases at V and 0 bases at J, with 13 bases between the two ends. The germline gives CDR1 SGHRS, CDR2 YFSETQ. The CDR3 is 15 amino acids. The CDR3 region is CASSTRQAVNTEAFF. The CDR3 nucleotides are TGCGCCAGCAGCACCCGACAGGCGGTGAACACTGAAGCTTTCTTT.

The V gene is TRBV30, the J gene TRBJ2-3; a possible D gene is TRBD2 (8 bases). The CDR3 is made up of 23 amino acids. Germline loops: CDR1 GTSNPN, CDR2 SVGIG (reference sequence). V lost 2 bases to trimming and J lost 2 bases, with 38 bases between them. This CDR3 reads CAWSRGRVATGSKSGRYTDTQYF. CDR3 sequence (DNA): TGTGCCTGGAGTCGTGGGAGGGTGGCGACAGGGTCTAAAAGCGGGAGATACACAGATACGCAGTATTTT.

J is TRBJ1-2 and V is TRBV5-1; D is ambiguous. Germline V gives CDR1 SGHRS, CDR2 YFSETQ. V dropped 0 bases and J dropped 7 bases, with 10 bases sitting between them. This CDR3 contains 13 residues. The CDR3 loop is CASSLAGVSGYTF. CDR3 bases: TGCGCCAGCAGCTTGGCTGGAGTGTCTGGCTACACCTTC.